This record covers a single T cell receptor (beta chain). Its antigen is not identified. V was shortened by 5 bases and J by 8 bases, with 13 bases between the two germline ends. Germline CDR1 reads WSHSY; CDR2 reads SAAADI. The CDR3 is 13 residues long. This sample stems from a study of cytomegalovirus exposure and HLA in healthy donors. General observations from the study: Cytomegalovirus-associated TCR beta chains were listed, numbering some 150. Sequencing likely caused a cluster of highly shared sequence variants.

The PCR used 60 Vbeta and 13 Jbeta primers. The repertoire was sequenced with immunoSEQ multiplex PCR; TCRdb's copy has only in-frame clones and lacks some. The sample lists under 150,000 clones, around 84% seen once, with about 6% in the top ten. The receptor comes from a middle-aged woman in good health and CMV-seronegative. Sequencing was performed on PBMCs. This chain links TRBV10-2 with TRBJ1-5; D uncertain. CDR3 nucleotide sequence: TGCGCCAGCAGTAGGAGGTTAATGGAGCCCCAGCATTTT. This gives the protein CASSRRLMEPQHF.